One and the same sample provided the 18 T cell receptor beta chains below, sequenced in a study of identical twins. TCRdb reprocessed the 5' RACE reads via MiXCR and lists one record per CDR3 protein. The profile shows roughly 1,500,000 distinct CDR3 sequences, less than 35% of them singletons. The sequenced material came from cord blood. These TCRs come from a newborn girl in good health.

This clonotype has at least ten counts. This chain links TRBV6-5 with TRBJ2-7; weak D call: TRBD1 (6 bases). V was cut by 2 bases and J by 2 bases, with 7 bases left in between. CDR3 length: 13 residues. From germline, CDR1 is MNHEY and CDR2 SVGAGI. The CDR3 loop reads CASSYRGTYEQYF. The CDR3 DNA reads as TGTGCCAGCAGTTACAGGGGGACCTACGAGCAGTACTTC.

The chain has TRBV20-1 and TRBJ2-7; 10 bases agree with TRBD1. There are 16 residues in the CDR3. The trim removed 3 bases at V and 7 bases at J, leaving 15 bases unmatched. Germline V gives CDR1 DFQATT, CDR2 SNEGSKA (reference sequence). The CDR3 spells CSARELTGGDLEEQYF. The CDR3 DNA is TGCAGTGCTAGGGAATTGACAGGGGGCGATCTAGAGGAGCAGTACTTC.

This clonotype was seen only once. This sequence joins TRBV28 and TRBJ2-3, with TRBD2 identical over 7 bases. The CDR3 has 14 amino acids. V dropped 3 bases and J dropped 3; count of bases not matched to a gene: 3. Looked up from germline, CDR1 is MDHEN and CDR2 is SYDVKM. In DNA form, the CDR3 reads TGTGCCAGCAGTTTTGATAGCGGGACAGATACGCAGTATTTT. Its protein product is CASSFDSGTDTQYF.

In its sample, this clonotype was seen a few times. The chain links TRBV12-3 or TRBV12-4 to TRBJ1-2, with D possibly being TRBD1 (5 bases). V was shortened by 3 bases and J by 1 base, with 15 bases between the two germline ends. CDR3 length: 16 residues. The CDR3: CASSFLAGRSNYGYTF. The CDR3 DNA reads as TGTGCCAGCAGTTTTCTTGCAGGGCGGAGTAACTATGGCTACACCTTC.

This chain connects TRBV12-3 or TRBV12-4 to TRBJ1-1; 10 nucleotides align to TRBD1. Trimming at V came to 4 bases and at J to 5 bases, leaving 7 bases not matched to a gene. This CDR3 comprises 15 residues. The CDR3 region is CASSSGTGARTEAFF. The CDR3 bases are TGTGCCAGCAGTTCCGGGACAGGGGCGCGTACTGAAGCTTTCTTT.

This clonotype turned up a few times. CDR3 nucleotides: TGCAGTGCTAAGTCTAGGACAGGCACAGATACGCAGTATTTT. Translation: CSAKSRTGTDTQYF. This chain links TRBV20-1 with TRBJ2-3; D may be TRBD1 (6 bases). CDR3 size: 14 residues. Trimming removed 4 bases at V and 1 base at J, with 12 bases between. Germline V gene lookup returns CDR1 DFQATT and CDR2 SNEGSKA (reference sequence).

This clonotype was observed a few times. The V call is TRBV6-5, the J call TRBJ2-1, with 10 bases that match TRBD2. J lost 2 bases, V lost 0 bases, and 7 bases had no gene match. CDR3 length equals 18 residues. The germline V gene encodes CDR1 MNHEY and CDR2 SVGAGI. CDR3 protein: CASSYSRPSGSTYNEQFF. The DNA of the CDR3 is TGTGCCAGCAGTTACTCGAGGCCTAGCGGGAGTACCTACAATGAGCAGTTCTTC.

J is TRBJ1-1 and V is TRBV7-9; possibly TRBD1 for D (5 bases). The V gene's germline CDR1 is SEHNR and CDR2 FQNEAQ (reference sequence). This CDR3 has 13 amino acids. With 6 bases removed from V and 3 bases from J, the gap between germline ends came to 11 bases. The CDR3 is CASRKQGHTEAFF. CDR3 in DNA: TGTGCCAGCAGGAAGCAGGGCCACACTGAAGCTTTCTTT.

Only a few counts were recorded for this clonotype. The chain couples TRBV5-1 to TRBJ2-1; 8 nucleotides line up with TRBD2. The CDR3 loop spans 15 amino acids. Germline values: CDR1 SGHRS, CDR2 YFSETQ. Trimming took 4 bases from V and 4 from J; bases not matched to a gene: 7. CDR3 amino acids: CASSISGVAYNEQFF. In DNA, the CDR3 is TGCGCCAGCAGCATTAGCGGGGTCGCTTACAATGAGCAGTTCTTC.

The chain joins TRBV27 to TRBJ2-1, with 7 nucleotides matching TRBD2. The CDR3 runs to 15 residues. With V trimmed by 2 bases and J by 3 bases, 4 bases remained unmatched. The germline V gene encodes CDR1 MNHEY and CDR2 SMNVEV (reference sequence). CDR3 DNA: TGTGCCAGCAGTTTAGCGGGAGCCGGCTACAATGAGCAGTTCTTC. Protein: CASSLAGAGYNEQFF.

This clonotype has more than one count but fewer than ten. The J gene is TRBJ2-1, the V gene TRBV20-1; a weak D match, TRBD2 (6 bases). Trimming pared 4 bases from V and 3 bases from J, leaving 16 bases between. Per the germline V gene, CDR1 is DFQATT and CDR2 is SNEGSKA (reference sequence). The CDR3 has 15 residues. The CDR3 loop is CSATLGGASYNEQFF. DNA of the CDR3: TGCAGTGCTACCCTGGGGGGAGCAAGCTACAATGAGCAGTTCTTC.

The rearrangement joins TRBV6-1 to TRBJ1-5, with 7 bases lining up with TRBD1. Germline trimming cut 4 bases from V and 6 bases from J; bases unmatched to any gene: 12. The germline V gene encodes CDR1 MNHNS and CDR2 SASEGT. The CDR3 extends over 16 amino acids. In nucleotides, the CDR3 is TGTGCCAGCAGTGTTCACTTCCAGGGGGTGGGTCAGCCCCAGCATTTT. It encodes CASSVHFQGVGQPQHF.

The chain recombines TRBV10-3 with TRBJ2-1, with D perhaps given as TRBD1 or TRBD2 (5 bases each). This CDR3 has 13 residues. Germline V gene lookup returns CDR1 ENHRY and CDR2 SYGVKD. V gave up 7 bases and J gave up 3 bases, with 10 bases separating them. In DNA form, the CDR3 reads TGTGCCATCACCGGGGCAATCTACAATGAGCAGTTCTTC. Residues: CAITGAIYNEQFF.

The CDR3 reads CASSVQHNQPQHF. DNA of the CDR3: TGTGCCAGTAGTGTGCAGCACAATCAGCCCCAGCATTTT. The chain recombines TRBV19 with TRBJ1-5, with no clear D. V lost 5 bases and J 3 bases, leaving 8 bases between the germline ends. The CDR3 is 13 amino acids. Per germline, CDR1 LNHDA and CDR2 SQIVND (reference sequence).

This chain uses TRBV10-3 with TRBJ2-7; perhaps TRBD2 as D (6 bases). V gave up 6 bases and J gave up 5 bases, with 17 bases separating them. CDR1 ENHRY and CDR2 SYGVKD come from the germline V gene. The CDR3 has 14 residues. CDR3 region: CAIRRDLTRNEQYF. Here the CDR3 DNA reads TGTGCCATCAGGCGGGACTTGACTAGAAACGAGCAGTACTTC.

A few counts support this clonotype. The chain has TRBV12-3 or TRBV12-4 and TRBJ2-3; 10 bases fit TRBD2. The V and J ends lost 9 bases and 4 bases, in that order; junction bases with no gene match: 13. This CDR3 spans 16 amino acids. CDR3 loop: CASKVARLAGADTQYF. As DNA, the CDR3 is TGTGCCAGTAAAGTCGCACGACTAGCGGGCGCAGATACGCAGTATTTT.

This rearrangement joins TRBV15 to TRBJ2-7; TRBD1 matches 7 bases. V trimming: 5 bases; J trimming: 3 bases; junction bases outside the gene matches: 10. CDR1 is LNHNV, CDR2 YYDKDF, per germline (reference sequence). The CDR3 has 15 amino acids. CDR3 protein: CATSRQGYPFYEQYF. CDR3 in DNA: TGTGCCACCAGCCGACAGGGATACCCATTCTACGAGCAGTACTTC. The whole variable domain, filled in from reference TRBV15 and TRBJ2-7, reads DAMVIQNPRYQVTQFGKPVTLSCSQTLNHNVMYWYQQKSSQAPKLLFHYYDKDFNNEADTPDNFQSRRPNTSFCFLDIRSPGLGDTAMYLCATSRQGYPFYEQYFGPGTRLTVT.

This chain connects TRBV20-1 to TRBJ2-3; D remains ambiguous. The germline CDR1 and CDR2 sequences are DFQATT and SNEGSKA (reference sequence). Trimming left V 7 bases short and J 5 bases short, with 16 bases between. The CDR3 is 13 amino acids. This CDR3 reads CSVSRGPLDTQYF. CDR3 coding DNA: TGCAGTGTCTCGCGAGGTCCTCTAGATACGCAGTATTTT.